This T cell receptor beta chain appears in the sequencing data of a study of a mutant IDH1 vaccine in newly diagnosed glioma. Notes on the study in general: Seemingly, top peripheral T cell clonotype changes bore no relation to pseudoprogression.

TCRdb's table, derived via immunoSEQ multiplex PCR, lists solely in-frame clones and lacks some. The table has about 40,000 clones, about 83% seen once. Germline V gene lookup returns CDR1 LGHNA and CDR2 YSLEER. V gave up 1 base and J gave up 4 bases, with 13 bases separating them. This CDR3 region has 16 residues. Time point in this sample: week 11, during vaccination. Each vaccine dose was 300 ug of mutant IDH1 20-mer peptide, with topical imiquimod. Comment on this clone: Its antigen is as yet unknown.

The clonotype was recovered from a man aged 40-49 years with glioma. The V and J genes are TRBV4-3 and TRBJ1-4; TRBD1 might be the D (6 bases). The source material was PBMCs, sampled from a glioma patient whose treatment included an IDH1 peptide vaccine. CDR3 in amino acids: CASSQGWGLGNEKLFF. The CDR3 DNA reads as TGCGCCAGCAGCCAAGGTTGGGGGCTCGGTAATGAAAAACTGTTTTTT.